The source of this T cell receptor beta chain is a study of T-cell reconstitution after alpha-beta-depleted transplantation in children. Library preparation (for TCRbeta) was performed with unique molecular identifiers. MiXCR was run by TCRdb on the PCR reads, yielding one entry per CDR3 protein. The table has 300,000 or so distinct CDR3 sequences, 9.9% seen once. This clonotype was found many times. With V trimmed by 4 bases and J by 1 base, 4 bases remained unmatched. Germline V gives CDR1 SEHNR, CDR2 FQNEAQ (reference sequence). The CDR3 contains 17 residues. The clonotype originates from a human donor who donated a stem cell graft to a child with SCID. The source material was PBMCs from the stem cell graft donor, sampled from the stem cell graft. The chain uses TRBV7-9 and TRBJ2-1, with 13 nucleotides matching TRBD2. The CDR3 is CASSWTSGGYSYNEQFF. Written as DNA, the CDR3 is TGTGCCAGCAGCTGGACTAGCGGGGGATATTCCTACAATGAGCAGTTCTTC.